What follows describes a single TCR beta chain. The source of the sample is a study of OX40 agonist ivuxolimab in advanced cancers. The assay was immunoSEQ multiplex PCR, and TCRdb's table has in-frame clones only and misses some. The sample gives about 130,000 clones, around 90% of which show up once; more than 0.7% is in the top ten. The V segment lost 3 bases and the J segment 5 bases; nucleotides outside the gene matches: 6. The CDR3 contains 15 residues. Germline CDR1 and CDR2: SGHTA and FQGNSA. The sequencing here drew on CD4+ or CD8+ T cells sorted from blood, taken in a trial of the OX40 agonist ivuxolimab. This clonotype was obtained from an adult with an advanced solid tumor such as melanoma, head and neck, liver or kidney cancer. The chain couples TRBV7-2 to TRBJ2-1, with 8 positions matching TRBD2. The CDR3 region has the DNA TGTGCCAGCAGCTTCGAGGTAGCGGGAAACAATGAGCAGTTCTTC. Encoded protein: CASSFEVAGNNEQFF.